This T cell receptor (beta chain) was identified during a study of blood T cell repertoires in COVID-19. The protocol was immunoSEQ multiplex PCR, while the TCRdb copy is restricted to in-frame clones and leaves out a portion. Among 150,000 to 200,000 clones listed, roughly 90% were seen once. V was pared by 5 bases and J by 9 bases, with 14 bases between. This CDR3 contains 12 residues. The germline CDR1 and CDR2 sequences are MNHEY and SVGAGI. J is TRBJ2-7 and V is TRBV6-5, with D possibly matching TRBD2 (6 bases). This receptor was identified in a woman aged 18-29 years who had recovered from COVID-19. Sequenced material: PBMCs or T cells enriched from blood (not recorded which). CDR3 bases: TGTGCCAGCAGTAAACTGCGGGACCTGCAGTACTTC. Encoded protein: CASSKLRDLQYF.